The clone carrying this T cell receptor (beta chain) occurred a few times. Time point meaning: persistent/refractory GD, antithyroid drugs over 5 years with positive TRAb. The TCR library was prepared using RNA isolated from PBMCs. The data belong to a study of regulatory T cells in long-lasting Graves disease. To make TCR beta libraries, researchers used iRepertoire HTBI primers and Arm-PCR of CDR3 regions. A single record per CDR3 protein comes from TCRdb applying MiXCR to the multiplex PCR reads. The sample includes approximately 360,000 distinct CDR3 sequences, roughly 25% seen only once; the top ten take 25% to 30%. Trimming cost V 5 bases and J 4 bases, with 15 bases left between them. CDR3 length: 16 residues. Germline lookup yields CDR1 LNHDA and CDR2 SQIVND (reference sequence).

The source was peripheral blood mononuclear cells (PBMCs), collected when the disease was refractory, from a patient treated with antithyroid drugs. This TCR was recovered from a woman in her 40s with Graves disease. The V gene is TRBV19, the J gene TRBJ2-6, with a weak D call TRBD2 (6 bases). CDR3: CASSPREFSGANVLTF. For the CDR3, the DNA is TGTGCCAGTAGTCCCCGGGAGTTCTCCGGGGCCAACGTCCTGACTTTC.